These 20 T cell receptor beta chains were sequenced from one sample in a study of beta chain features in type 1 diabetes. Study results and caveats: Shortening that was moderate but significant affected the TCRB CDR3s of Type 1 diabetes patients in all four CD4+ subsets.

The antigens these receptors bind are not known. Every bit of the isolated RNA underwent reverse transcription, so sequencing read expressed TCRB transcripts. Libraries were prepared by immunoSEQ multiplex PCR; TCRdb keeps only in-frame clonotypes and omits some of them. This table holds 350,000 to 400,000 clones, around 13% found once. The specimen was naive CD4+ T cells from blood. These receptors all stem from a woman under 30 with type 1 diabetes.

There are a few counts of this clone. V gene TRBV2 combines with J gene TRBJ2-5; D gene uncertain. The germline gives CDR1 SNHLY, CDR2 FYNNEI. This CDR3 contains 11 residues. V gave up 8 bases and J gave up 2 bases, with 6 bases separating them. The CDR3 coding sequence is TGTGCCAGCGCCGGGCAAGAGACCCAGTACTTC. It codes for CASAGQETQYF.

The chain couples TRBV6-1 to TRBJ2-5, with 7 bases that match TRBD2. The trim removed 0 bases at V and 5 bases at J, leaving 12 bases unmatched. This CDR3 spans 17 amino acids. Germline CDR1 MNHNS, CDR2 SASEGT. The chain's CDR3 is CASSEAGRAGFWETQYF. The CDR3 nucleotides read TGTGCCAGCAGTGAAGCAGGGAGGGCCGGCTTCTGGGAGACCCAGTACTTC.

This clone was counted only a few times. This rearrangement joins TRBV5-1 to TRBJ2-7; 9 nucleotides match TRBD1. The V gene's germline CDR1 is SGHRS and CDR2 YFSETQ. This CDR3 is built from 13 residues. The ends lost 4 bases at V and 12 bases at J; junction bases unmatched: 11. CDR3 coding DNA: TGCGCCAGCAGCCTCCCGGGACAGGGCAGTATGTACTTC. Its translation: CASSLPGQGSMYF.

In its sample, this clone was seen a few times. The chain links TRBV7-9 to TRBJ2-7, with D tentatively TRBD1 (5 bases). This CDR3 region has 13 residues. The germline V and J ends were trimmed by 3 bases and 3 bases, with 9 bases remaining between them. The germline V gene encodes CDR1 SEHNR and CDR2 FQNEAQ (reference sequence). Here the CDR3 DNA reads TGTGCCAGCAGCTTCCAGGGTTTCTACGAGCAGTACTTC. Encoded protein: CASSFQGFYEQYF.

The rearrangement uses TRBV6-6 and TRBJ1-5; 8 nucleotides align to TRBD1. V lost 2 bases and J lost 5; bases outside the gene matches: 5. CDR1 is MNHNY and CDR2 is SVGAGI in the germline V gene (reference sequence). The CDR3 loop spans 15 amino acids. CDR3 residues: CASSYGQGRDQPQHF. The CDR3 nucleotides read TGTGCCAGCAGTTACGGACAGGGCAGGGATCAGCCCCAGCATTTT.

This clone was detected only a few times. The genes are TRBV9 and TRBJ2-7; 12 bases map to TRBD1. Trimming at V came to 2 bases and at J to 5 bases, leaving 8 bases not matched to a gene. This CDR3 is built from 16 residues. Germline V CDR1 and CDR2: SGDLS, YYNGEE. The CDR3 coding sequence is TGTGCCAGCAGCGTCACCGGGACAGGGGGCTTCGACGAGCAGTACTTC. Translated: CASSVTGTGGFDEQYF.

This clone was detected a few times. The CDR3 spells CASSLRTGAGDTQYF. The DNA of the CDR3 is TGTGCCAGCAGCCTTCGGACAGGGGCGGGAGATACGCAGTATTTT. The chain joins TRBV9 to TRBJ2-3; TRBD1 aligns across 9 bases. CDR1 is SGDLS and CDR2 is YYNGEE in the germline V gene. V trimming: 4 bases; J trimming: 5 bases; junction bases outside the gene matches: 8. The length of the CDR3 is 15 residues.

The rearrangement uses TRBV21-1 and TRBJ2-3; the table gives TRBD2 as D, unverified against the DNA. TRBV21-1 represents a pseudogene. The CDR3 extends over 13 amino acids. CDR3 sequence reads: CAPRRGSTDTQYF. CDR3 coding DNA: TGTGCCCCGCGGCGGGGCAGCACAGATACGCAGTATTTT.

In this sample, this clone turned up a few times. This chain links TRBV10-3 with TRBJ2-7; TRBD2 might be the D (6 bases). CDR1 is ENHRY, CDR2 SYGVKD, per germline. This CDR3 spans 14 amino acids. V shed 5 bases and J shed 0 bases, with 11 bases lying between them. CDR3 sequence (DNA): TGTGCCATCAGTTCGACGACTAGCTCCTACGAGCAGTACTTC. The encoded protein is CAISSTTSSYEQYF.

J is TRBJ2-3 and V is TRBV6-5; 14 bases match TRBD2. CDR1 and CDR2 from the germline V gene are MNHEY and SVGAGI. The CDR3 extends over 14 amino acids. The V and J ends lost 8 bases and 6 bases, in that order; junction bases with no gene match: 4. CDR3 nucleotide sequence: TGTGCCAGCGGTCGACTAGCGGGGGGGGATACGCAGTATTTT. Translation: CASGRLAGGDTQYF.

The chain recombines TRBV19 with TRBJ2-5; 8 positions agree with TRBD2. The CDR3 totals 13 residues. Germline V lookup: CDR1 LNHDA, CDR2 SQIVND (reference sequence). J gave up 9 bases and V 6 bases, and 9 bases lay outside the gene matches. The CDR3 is CASRSGSMSSQYF. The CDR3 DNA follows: TGTGCCAGTAGAAGCGGGAGCATGTCTTCCCAGTACTTC.

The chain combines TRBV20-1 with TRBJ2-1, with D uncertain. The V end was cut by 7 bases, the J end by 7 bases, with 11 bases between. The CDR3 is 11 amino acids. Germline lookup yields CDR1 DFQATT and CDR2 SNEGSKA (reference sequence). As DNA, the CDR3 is TGCAGTGTTGAAGTGAGGAATGAGCAGTTCTTC. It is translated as CSVEVRNEQFF.

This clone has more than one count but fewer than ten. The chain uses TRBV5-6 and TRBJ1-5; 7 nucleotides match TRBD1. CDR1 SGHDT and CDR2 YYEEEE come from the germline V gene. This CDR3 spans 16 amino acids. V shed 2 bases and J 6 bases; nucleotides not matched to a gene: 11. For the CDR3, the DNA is TGTGCCAGCAGCTTCGGTATAGGGGGCCGTGGTCAGCCCCAGCATTTT. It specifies CASSFGIGGRGQPQHF.

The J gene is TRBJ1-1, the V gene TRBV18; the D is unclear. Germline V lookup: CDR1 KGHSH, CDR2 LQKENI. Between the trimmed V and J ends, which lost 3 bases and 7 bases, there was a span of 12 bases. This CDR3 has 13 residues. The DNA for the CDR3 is TGTGCCAGCTCACCTGACGCGGCCAATGAAGCTTTCTTT. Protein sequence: CASSPDAANEAFF.

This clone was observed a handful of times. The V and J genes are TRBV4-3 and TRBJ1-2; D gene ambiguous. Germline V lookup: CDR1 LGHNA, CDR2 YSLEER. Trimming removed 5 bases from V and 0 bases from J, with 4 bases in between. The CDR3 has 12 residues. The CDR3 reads CASSLANYGYTF. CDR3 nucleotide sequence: TGCGCCAGCAGCTTAGCTAACTATGGCTACACCTTC.

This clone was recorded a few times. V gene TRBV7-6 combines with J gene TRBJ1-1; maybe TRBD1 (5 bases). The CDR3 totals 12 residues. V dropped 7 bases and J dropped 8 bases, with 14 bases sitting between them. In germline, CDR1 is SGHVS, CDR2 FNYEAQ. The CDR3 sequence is CASTQGLGEAFF. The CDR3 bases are TGTGCCAGCACCCAGGGTCTGGGGGAAGCTTTCTTT.

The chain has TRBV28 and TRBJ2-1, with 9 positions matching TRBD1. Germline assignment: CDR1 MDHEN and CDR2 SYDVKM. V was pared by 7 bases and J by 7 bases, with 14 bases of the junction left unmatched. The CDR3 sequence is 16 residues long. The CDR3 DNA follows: TGTGCCAGCACCCCCGGAGCGGGGACAGGGTTGAATGAGCAGTTCTTC. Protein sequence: CASTPGAGTGLNEQFF.

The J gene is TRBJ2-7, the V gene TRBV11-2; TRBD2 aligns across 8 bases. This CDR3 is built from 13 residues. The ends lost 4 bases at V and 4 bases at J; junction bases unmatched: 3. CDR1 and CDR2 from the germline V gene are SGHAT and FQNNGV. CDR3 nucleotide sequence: TGTGCCAGCAGCTCGGGGGGGCGATACGAGCAGTACTTC. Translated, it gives CASSSGGRYEQYF.

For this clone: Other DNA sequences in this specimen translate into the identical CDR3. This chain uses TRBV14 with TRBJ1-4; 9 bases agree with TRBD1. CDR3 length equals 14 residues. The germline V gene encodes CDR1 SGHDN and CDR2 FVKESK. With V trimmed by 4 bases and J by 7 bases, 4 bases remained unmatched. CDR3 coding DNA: TGTGCCAGCAGCCCCCGACAGGGGGGTGAAAAACTGTTTTTT. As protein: CASSPRQGGEKLFF.

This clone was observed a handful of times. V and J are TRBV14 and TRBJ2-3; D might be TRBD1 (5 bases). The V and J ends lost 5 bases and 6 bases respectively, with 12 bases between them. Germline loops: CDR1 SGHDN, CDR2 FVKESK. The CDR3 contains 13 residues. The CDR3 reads CASSGHPADTQYF. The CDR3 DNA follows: TGTGCCAGCAGCGGACACCCCGCGGATACGCAGTATTTT.